This T cell receptor (beta chain) comes out of a study of Graves' ophthalmopathy and Graves' hyperthyroidism (dated by TCRdb to 2017 to 2018). Background on the whole study: A patient counted as having stable hyperthyroidism if there was no progression to ophthalmopathy within 18 months of follow-up. In total, 135 blood samples were TCR-sequenced: roughly 45 ophthalmopathy, roughly 77 hyperthyroidism and about 17 hyperthyroidism-to-ophthalmopathy patients. T-cell repertoires of thyroid tissue and blood were compared in over 5 hyperthyroidism patients. Following sample collection, hyperthyroidism patients were given methimazole at a starting dose of 30 mg daily, and ophthalmopathy patients were given high-dose intravenous methylprednisolone. To tell Graves' ophthalmopathy apart from Graves' hyperthyroidism, and to predict which patients would progress to ophthalmopathy, the study relied on TCR beta repertoire signatures. An independent validation cohort comprised 18 hyperthyroidism patients and 17 patients who later progressed from hyperthyroidism to ophthalmopathy. To explore V-J signatures distinguishing ophthalmopathy from hyperthyroidism, a discovery set of approximately 100 patients (roughly 45 ophthalmopathy, 55 to 60 stable hyperthyroidism) was enrolled. What the authors observed across the whole study: Most of the expanded thyroid clonotypes with a frequency above 0.001 were also detected in blood, and it was suggested that the thyroid immune response may be reflected by blood repertoires. In cross-validation, the 13-signature model distinguished ophthalmopathy from stable hyperthyroidism with 85% to 90% sensitivity and about 81% specificity, and in the test set the corresponding values were roughly 80% and 76%. In validation, the model predicted ophthalmopathy progression with about 71% sensitivity and around 72% specificity; more than ten predicted patients were CT-confirmed with GO in a median of approximately 6.2 months. No statistical method was used to predetermine the sample size, and group allocation was not hidden from the investigators.

A distance of 11 bases separates the germline ends of V and J, which lose 3 bases and 4 bases respectively. The CDR3 covers 14 residues, taking in both the cysteine and the phenylalanine. The retained sequence is limited to the CDR3, 42 bases, with the frame set at the first base. As to this clonotype: What this receptor recognizes is not known. No qualities accompany the bases; no much larger clone lies one base away.

TCR beta CDR3 regions were amplified from RNA transcripts for repertoire sequencing. A first-round RT-PCR used HTBI primers with the Qiagen OneStep RT-PCR kit, followed by a second-round multiplex PCR, size selection and purification. Sequencing of the libraries was carried out on an Illumina HiSeq2000 in paired-end mode with 100 bp reads. The original pipeline was this. Reads were processed with SOAPnuke, discarding reads with adapters, uncalled bases, mean Phred below 15, or no exact constant-primer or identifier match. High-quality paired reads were merged with COPE v1.2.5. Unique nucleotide sequences were defined as clonotypes and aligned to IMGT TRB V, D and J references using MiTCR v1.1. Analysis was restricted to V-J combinations with a frequency above 0.0001, which covered 98% to 99.2% of repertoires. For each V-J combination, a TCR clonal expansion and chaos score was defined as F50 clonal expansion divided by the chaos observed in the TCRdist matrix. Features were reduced by Welch's t-statistics and random forest to some 13 V-J combinations, which fed a naive Bayes classifier. The Morisita-Horn index was used to measure how similar the thyroid and blood repertoires were. TCRdb ran its own pipeline on the public reads, namely fastp trimming at Q25 and MiXCR clone calling, and kept in-frame beta chains. Each entry is one CDR3 protein sequence, shown with its most common DNA and genes. TCRdb's processing, not the study's, gives the V and J calls here. The sample data list about 1.1 million distinct CDR3 sequences, and less than 45% of these were observed just once. 11% of the sample goes to the ten largest clones.

Hyperthyroidism patients were newly diagnosed, with disease duration under 2 months, and aged 18 to 65 years. Patients with other autoimmune diseases, uncontrolled infections, pregnancy or lactation were excluded. Clinical symptoms, serum thyroxine, TRAb, thyroid ultrasound and orbital computed tomography were used for diagnosis. Total RNA was extracted using Trizol reagent, and RNA quality was checked on an Agilent 2100 Bioanalyzer. The V and J segments used are TRBV12-3 or TRBV12-4 and TRBJ2-3, and TRBD1 may be the D gene, going by 6 matching bases. The sample comprised peripheral blood or thyroid tissue (not recorded which). This clonotype originated in an adult man with Graves' hyperthyroidism. The bases are TGTGCCAGCAGTTTCTACAGGGACCCAGATACGCAGTATTTT. Translation gives CASSFYRDPDTQYF.